A single T cell receptor beta chain is shown here with its context. 60 Vbeta and 13 Jbeta primers were used in PCR. Clones were read by immunoSEQ multiplex PCR, and TCRdb kept only the in-frame ones, dropping some. This table holds some 200,000 clones. The record originates from a study of cytomegalovirus exposure and HLA in healthy donors. Whole-study context: An earlier analysis identified some 110 million unique TCR beta sequences in about 200 million T cells.

V was clipped by 10 bases and J by 0 bases, with 19 bases between them. Germline CDR1 is WSHSY and CDR2 is SAAADI. The CDR3 length is 15 residues. The receptor was derived from a man younger than 45 in good health and CMV-seronegative. The chain combines TRBV10-2 with TRBJ2-7; D unclear. Source material: PBMCs. The CDR3 spells CATTEITTSSYEQYF. DNA for the CDR3: TGCGCCACCACAGAGATTACAACAAGCTCCTACGAGCAGTACTTC.